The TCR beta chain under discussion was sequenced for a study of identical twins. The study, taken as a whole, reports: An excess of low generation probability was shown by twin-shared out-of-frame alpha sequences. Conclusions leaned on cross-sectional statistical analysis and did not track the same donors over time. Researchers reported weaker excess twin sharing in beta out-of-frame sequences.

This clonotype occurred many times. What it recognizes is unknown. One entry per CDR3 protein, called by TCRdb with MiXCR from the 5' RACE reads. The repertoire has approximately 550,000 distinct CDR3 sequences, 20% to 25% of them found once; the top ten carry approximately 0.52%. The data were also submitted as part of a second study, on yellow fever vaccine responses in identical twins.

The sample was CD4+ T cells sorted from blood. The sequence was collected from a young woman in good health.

CDR3 nucleotide sequence: TGTGCCAGCAGTTACGGGCGGGCTTACAATGAGCAGTTCTTC. This encodes CASSYGRAYNEQFF. J is TRBJ2-1 and V is TRBV6-5, with D perhaps TRBD2 (5 bases). The V gene lost 2 bases and the J gene lost 4 bases, with 9 bases spanning the gap. The CDR3 extends over 14 amino acids. The germline CDR1 and CDR2 sequences are MNHEY and SVGAGI.